A single sample gave rise to the 25 T cell receptor beta chains below, sequenced in a study of a mutant IDH1 vaccine in newly diagnosed glioma. Their cognate antigens are unknown. Regarding time point: week 35, safety follow-up. Topical imiquimod accompanied each vaccine dose, which consisted of 300 ug of mutant IDH1 20-mer peptide. Clones were read by immunoSEQ multiplex PCR, and TCRdb kept only the in-frame ones, dropping some. The sample records about 32,000 clones, roughly 80% being singletons. Sequenced here: PBMCs, sampled from a glioma patient whose treatment included an IDH1 peptide vaccine. These receptors originate from a woman in her twenties or thirties with glioma. Some clones in this sample may be carry-over from other donors' samples.

As DNA, the CDR3 is TGTGCCAGCAGCGTGGCGCCGGGGGGGGCTAAGCATGAGCAGTTCTTC. Amino acid sequence: CASSVAPGGAKHEQFF. The gene calls are TRBV9 and TRBJ2-1; the match to TRBD2 covers 8 bases. J lost 8 bases, V lost 2 bases, and 12 bases had no gene match. Looked up from germline, CDR1 is SGDLS and CDR2 is YYNGEE. The CDR3 is 16 residues long.

The V call is TRBV6-5, the J call TRBJ2-7; 9 nucleotides agree with TRBD2. Germline CDR1 and CDR2: MNHEY and SVGAGI. The CDR3 sequence is 15 residues long. V lost 2 bases, J lost 2 bases, and 4 bases stayed unmatched. The CDR3 nucleotides are TGTGCCAGCAGTTACGGACTAGCGACCACCTACGAGCAGTACTTC. It specifies CASSYGLATTYEQYF.

The chain combines TRBV5-1 with TRBJ1-5; perhaps TRBD1 as D (5 bases). The CDR3 is 18 amino acids. Germline CDR1 is SGHRS and CDR2 is YFSETQ. V was clipped by 0 bases and J by 2 bases, with 18 bases between them. The CDR3: CASSLGPGGQGGNQPQHF. The CDR3 coding sequence is TGCGCCAGCAGCTTGGGGCCCGGTGGGCAGGGTGGCAATCAGCCCCAGCATTTT.

Here the CDR3 DNA reads TGTGCCATCAGTGAGTCGACTGGGAACACCGGGGAGCTGTTTTTT. Its translation is CAISESTGNTGELFF. The chain links TRBV10-3 to TRBJ2-2; no clear D. Germline V gene sequence: CDR1 ENHRY, CDR2 SYGVKD. Trimming stripped 0 bases from V and 1 base from J, with 6 bases between. The CDR3 runs to 15 residues.

The genes are TRBV30 and TRBJ2-7, with D perhaps TRBD1 or TRBD2 (5 bases each). The CDR3 is 13 amino acids. From germline, CDR1 is GTSNPN and CDR2 SVGIG (reference sequence). V dropped 3 bases and J dropped 1 base, with 10 bases sitting between them. CDR3 nucleotides: TGTGCCTGGAGCCCGGGACCTTCCTACGAGCAGTACTTC. This encodes CAWSPGPSYEQYF.

The V call is TRBV2, the J call TRBJ1-4, with a tentative D call TRBD1 (5 bases). This CDR3 has 14 amino acids. Trimming took 4 bases from V and 2 from J, leaving 8 bases between them. The germline V gene encodes CDR1 SNHLY and CDR2 FYNNEI. This CDR3 is CASSGQFTNEKLFF. CDR3 sequence (DNA): TGTGCCAGCAGTGGACAGTTCACTAATGAAAAACTGTTTTTT.

The chain joins TRBV15 to TRBJ2-5; the D gene is possibly TRBD2 (6 bases). This CDR3 has 15 residues. V gave up 0 bases and J gave up 3 bases, with 11 bases separating them. From germline, CDR1 is LNHNV and CDR2 YYDKDF (reference sequence). The CDR3 protein is CATSRDRRGEETQYF. CDR3 nucleotide sequence: TGTGCCACCAGCAGAGATCGGAGGGGCGAAGAGACCCAGTACTTC.

A single count supports this clone. The chain links TRBV7-9 to TRBJ1-2; D unclear. V was cut by 0 bases and J by 0 bases, with 5 bases left in between. The CDR3 sequence is 14 residues long. The germline gives CDR1 SEHNR, CDR2 FQNEAQ (reference sequence). The CDR3 spells CASSLAAPNYGYTF. As DNA, the CDR3 is TGTGCCAGCAGCTTAGCGGCACCTAACTATGGCTACACCTTC.

The chain couples TRBV11-2 to TRBJ1-2; weak D call: TRBD1 (6 bases). CDR1 SGHAT and CDR2 FQNNGV come from the germline V gene. This CDR3 contains 13 residues. The ends were cut back, 5 bases at V and 4 bases at J, with 11 bases in the middle. As DNA, the CDR3 is TGTGCCAGCAGCACAGGGATAATCTATGGCTACACCTTC. It encodes CASSTGIIYGYTF.

This chain uses TRBV10-3 with TRBJ2-5; 10 positions agree with TRBD1. The CDR3 consists of 15 residues. Germline-derived CDR1 and CDR2 are ENHRY and SYGVKD. J was trimmed by 1 base and V by 8 bases; bases with no gene match: 7. The CDR3 DNA reads as TGTGCCATCGGAGATCGGGACAGGGGCCAAGAGACCCAGTACTTC. It encodes CAIGDRDRGQETQYF.

The V call is TRBV18, the J call TRBJ2-5, with TRBD2 matching over 8 bases. This CDR3 comprises 16 residues. V trimming: 3 bases; J trimming: 2 bases; junction bases outside the gene matches: 8. Germline CDR1 and CDR2: KGHSH and LQKENI. The CDR3 protein is CASSPTSGGIQETQYF. The DNA of the CDR3 is TGTGCCAGCTCACCTACTAGCGGAGGGATTCAAGAGACCCAGTACTTC.

The chain recombines TRBV15 with TRBJ2-7; TRBD1 matches at 9 bases. Losses at the gene ends were 1 base for V and 7 bases for J; bases not matched to a gene: 2. This CDR3 has 13 residues. Germline V lookup: CDR1 LNHNV, CDR2 YYDKDF (reference sequence). CDR3 DNA sequence: TGTGCCACCAGCAGAGGGGACAGGGTTGAGCAGTACTTC. This encodes CATSRGDRVEQYF.

This clone was seen a handful of times. The gene calls are TRBV5-1 and TRBJ1-2, with TRBD1 as a possible D gene (5 bases). Trimming took 5 bases from V and 4 from J, leaving 9 bases between them. Germline V gives CDR1 SGHRS, CDR2 YFSETQ. CDR3 length equals 12 residues. Written as DNA, the CDR3 is TGCGCCAGCAGACTCGACAGCTATGGCTACACCTTC. Amino acid sequence: CASRLDSYGYTF. Supplemented by reference TRBV5-1 and TRBJ1-2, the full variable domain reads KAGVTQTPRYLIKTRGQQVTLSCSPISGHRSVSWYQQTPGQGLQFLFEYFSETQRNKGNFPGRFSGRQFSNSRSEMNVSTLELGDSALYLCASRLDSYGYTFGSGTRLTVV.

The rearrangement links TRBV5-4 to TRBJ2-3; D is perhaps TRBD1 (5 bases). CDR1 is SGHNT, CDR2 YYREEE, per germline (reference sequence). The ends were cut back, 3 bases at V and 5 bases at J, with 16 bases in the middle. This CDR3 is 15 amino acids long. As DNA, the CDR3 is TGTGCCAGCAGCTCCCAGGGTTCGATGAGAGATACGCAGTATTTT. This gives the protein CASSSQGSMRDTQYF.

The chain joins TRBV11-3 to TRBJ2-7; 7 bases line up with TRBD2. The trim removed 5 bases at V and 6 bases at J, leaving 10 bases unmatched. This CDR3 region has 14 residues. Germline CDR1 reads SGHNT; CDR2 reads YENEEA. The CDR3 here is CASSRARGNREQYF. CDR3 in DNA: TGTGCCAGCAGCCGAGCGCGGGGGAATCGCGAGCAGTACTTC. The full variable domain, rest sourced from reference TRBV11-3 and TRBJ2-7, is EAGVVQSPRYKIIEKKQPVAFWCNPISGHNTLYWYLQNLGQGPELLIRYENEEAVDDSQLPKDRFSAERLKGVDSTLKIQPAELGDSAVYLCASSRARGNREQYFGPGTRLTVT.

The CDR3 loop is CASSQSGTRYNEQFF. DNA of the CDR3: TGTGCCAGCAGTCAAAGCGGGACGCGGTACAATGAGCAGTTCTTC. This rearrangement joins TRBV14 to TRBJ2-1, with 7 bases fitting TRBD2. The CDR3 contains 15 residues. The junction had 9 bases not matched to a gene; V was cut back by 6 bases and J by 4 bases. The germline gives CDR1 SGHDN, CDR2 FVKESK.

The J gene is TRBJ2-7, the V gene TRBV6-1; 11 bases line up with TRBD2. Germline values: CDR1 MNHNS, CDR2 SASEGT. The CDR3 is 15 amino acids. With V trimmed by 2 bases and J by 4 bases, 4 bases remained unmatched. As DNA, the CDR3 is TGTGCCAGCAGTGAAACGACTAGCGGGGTTTACGAGCAGTACTTC. Translation gives CASSETTSGVYEQYF.

The chain couples TRBV19 to TRBJ1-1, with D possibly TRBD1 on 6 matching bases. Germline V gene data show CDR1 as LNHDA and CDR2 as SQIVND (reference sequence). Trimming shortened V by 9 bases and J by 4 bases, and 12 bases separated the two germline ends. This CDR3 spans 12 amino acids. This CDR3 reads CASKQGATEAFF. CDR3 coding DNA: TGTGCCAGCAAACAGGGTGCCACTGAAGCTTTCTTT.

V gene TRBV19 combines with J gene TRBJ2-2; D is ambiguous. Trimming cost V 1 base and J 7 bases, with 7 bases left between them. The CDR3 covers 13 residues. CDR1 is LNHDA and CDR2 is SQIVND in the germline V gene (reference sequence). CDR3 protein: CASSIGASGELFF. DNA of the CDR3: TGTGCCAGTAGTATAGGAGCTAGCGGGGAGCTGTTTTTT.

V and J are TRBV7-6 and TRBJ2-7; perhaps TRBD2 as D (5 bases). This CDR3 is built from 13 residues. CDR1 is SGHVS, CDR2 FNYEAQ, per germline. V was clipped by 1 base and J by 6 bases, with 10 bases between them. The CDR3 nucleotides are TGTGCCAGCAGCTTAGTCTCAGAGGGCGAGCAGTACTTC. This gives the protein CASSLVSEGEQYF.

The V and J genes are TRBV7-9 and TRBJ1-3, with TRBD1 matching over 10 bases. The CDR3 has 17 amino acids. Germline V gives CDR1 SEHNR, CDR2 FQNEAQ (reference sequence). V dropped 4 bases and J dropped 4; count of bases not matched to a gene: 10. CDR3 protein: CASSSDRTGGAGNTIYF. The CDR3 DNA reads TGTGCCAGCAGCTCGGATCGGACAGGGGGGGCCGGAAACACCATATATTTT.

By frequency in the sample, this clone is medium-sized. V and J are TRBV19 and TRBJ2-3; 9 bases agree with TRBD2. Germline V gene lookup returns CDR1 LNHDA and CDR2 SQIVND (reference sequence). V was pared by 6 bases and J by 1 base, with 8 bases of the junction left unmatched. The CDR3 extends over 16 amino acids. Here the CDR3 DNA reads TGTGCCAGTAGCCCCGATAGCGGGAGCCGCACAGATACGCAGTATTTT. It yields the protein CASSPDSGSRTDTQYF.

The chain joins TRBV10-2 to TRBJ2-2; TRBD2 might be the D (6 bases). Trimming removed 9 bases at V and 3 bases at J, with 20 bases between. This CDR3 is built from 16 residues. In germline, CDR1 is WSHSY, CDR2 SAAADI. Written as DNA, the CDR3 is TGCGCCAGTCACACAGGACTACCGACCTACACCGGGGAGCTGTTTTTT. It is translated as CASHTGLPTYTGELFF.

On this clone: Mismatch with germline at one junction end may stem from a read error. This sequence joins TRBV30 and TRBJ2-7, with 11 bases aligning to TRBD1. Germline CDR1 reads GTSNPN; CDR2 reads SVGIG (reference sequence). CDR3 length: 16 residues. CDR3 sequence: CAWRARRTGGSDEQYF. The CDR3 DNA follows: TGTGCCTGGAGAGCTCGCCGGACAGGGGGCTCCGACGAGCAGTACTTC.

The CDR3 DNA is TGTGCCAGCAGTTCCGGGACAGGGGGATTCTACGAGCAGTACTTC. As protein: CASSSGTGGFYEQYF. The chain joins TRBV27 to TRBJ2-7, with 11 bases aligning to TRBD1. The CDR3 spans 15 residues. The V and J ends lost 4 bases and 3 bases, in that order; junction bases with no gene match: 5. The germline V gene has CDR1 MNHEY and CDR2 SMNVEV (reference sequence).